This entry is about one T cell receptor (beta chain). This entry is derived from a study of blood T cell repertoires in COVID-19. Germline CDR1 is KGHDR and CDR2 is SFDVKD. The V segment lost 3 bases and the J segment 3 bases; nucleotides outside the gene matches: 5. The CDR3 loop spans 16 amino acids. Here immunoSEQ multiplex PCR was the method, and the copy in TCRdb shows in-frame clones only, minus some. The sample contains approximately 270,000 clones, around 83% of which appear only once. The TCR comes from an older man with acute or convalescent COVID-19. The sequenced sample consisted of peripheral blood. The chain is built from TRBV24-1 and TRBJ1-5, with 9 bases identical to TRBD1. The chain's CDR3 is CATSDQQGATNQPQHF. The CDR3 nucleotides read TGTGCCACCAGTGATCAACAGGGGGCAACCAATCAGCCCCAGCATTTT.